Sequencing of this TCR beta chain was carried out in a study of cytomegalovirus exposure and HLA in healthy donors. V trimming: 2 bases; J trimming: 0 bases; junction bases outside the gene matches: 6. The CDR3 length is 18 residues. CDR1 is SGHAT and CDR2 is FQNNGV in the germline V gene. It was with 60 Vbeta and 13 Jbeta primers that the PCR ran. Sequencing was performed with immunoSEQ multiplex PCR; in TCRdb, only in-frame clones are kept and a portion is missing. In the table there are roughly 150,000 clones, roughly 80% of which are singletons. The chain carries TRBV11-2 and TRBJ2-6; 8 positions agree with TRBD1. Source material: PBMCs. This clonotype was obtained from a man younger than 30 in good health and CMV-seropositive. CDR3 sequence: CASSLRTGRSSGANVLTF. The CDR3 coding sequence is TGTGCCAGCAGCTTAAGGACAGGGCGAAGCTCTGGGGCCAACGTCCTGACTTTC. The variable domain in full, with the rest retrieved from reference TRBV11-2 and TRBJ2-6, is EAGVAQSPRYKIIEKRQSVAFWCNPISGHATLYWYQQILGQGPKLLIQFQNNGVVDDSQLPKDRFSAERLKGVDSTLKIQPAKLEDSAVYLCASSLRTGRSSGANVLTFGAGSRLTVL.